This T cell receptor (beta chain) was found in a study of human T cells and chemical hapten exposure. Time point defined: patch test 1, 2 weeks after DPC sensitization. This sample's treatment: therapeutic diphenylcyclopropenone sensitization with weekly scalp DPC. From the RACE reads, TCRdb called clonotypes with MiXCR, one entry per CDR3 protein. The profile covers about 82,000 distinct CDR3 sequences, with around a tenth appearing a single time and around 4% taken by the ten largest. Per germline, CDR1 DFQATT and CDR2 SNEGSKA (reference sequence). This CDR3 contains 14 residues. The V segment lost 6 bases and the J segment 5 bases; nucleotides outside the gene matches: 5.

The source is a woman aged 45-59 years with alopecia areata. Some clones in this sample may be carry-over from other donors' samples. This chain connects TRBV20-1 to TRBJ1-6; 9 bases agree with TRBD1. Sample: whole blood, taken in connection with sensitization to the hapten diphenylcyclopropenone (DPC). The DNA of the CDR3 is TGCAGTGCACCGGGACAGGGTAATAATTCACCCCTCCACTTT. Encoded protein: CSAPGQGNNSPLHF.